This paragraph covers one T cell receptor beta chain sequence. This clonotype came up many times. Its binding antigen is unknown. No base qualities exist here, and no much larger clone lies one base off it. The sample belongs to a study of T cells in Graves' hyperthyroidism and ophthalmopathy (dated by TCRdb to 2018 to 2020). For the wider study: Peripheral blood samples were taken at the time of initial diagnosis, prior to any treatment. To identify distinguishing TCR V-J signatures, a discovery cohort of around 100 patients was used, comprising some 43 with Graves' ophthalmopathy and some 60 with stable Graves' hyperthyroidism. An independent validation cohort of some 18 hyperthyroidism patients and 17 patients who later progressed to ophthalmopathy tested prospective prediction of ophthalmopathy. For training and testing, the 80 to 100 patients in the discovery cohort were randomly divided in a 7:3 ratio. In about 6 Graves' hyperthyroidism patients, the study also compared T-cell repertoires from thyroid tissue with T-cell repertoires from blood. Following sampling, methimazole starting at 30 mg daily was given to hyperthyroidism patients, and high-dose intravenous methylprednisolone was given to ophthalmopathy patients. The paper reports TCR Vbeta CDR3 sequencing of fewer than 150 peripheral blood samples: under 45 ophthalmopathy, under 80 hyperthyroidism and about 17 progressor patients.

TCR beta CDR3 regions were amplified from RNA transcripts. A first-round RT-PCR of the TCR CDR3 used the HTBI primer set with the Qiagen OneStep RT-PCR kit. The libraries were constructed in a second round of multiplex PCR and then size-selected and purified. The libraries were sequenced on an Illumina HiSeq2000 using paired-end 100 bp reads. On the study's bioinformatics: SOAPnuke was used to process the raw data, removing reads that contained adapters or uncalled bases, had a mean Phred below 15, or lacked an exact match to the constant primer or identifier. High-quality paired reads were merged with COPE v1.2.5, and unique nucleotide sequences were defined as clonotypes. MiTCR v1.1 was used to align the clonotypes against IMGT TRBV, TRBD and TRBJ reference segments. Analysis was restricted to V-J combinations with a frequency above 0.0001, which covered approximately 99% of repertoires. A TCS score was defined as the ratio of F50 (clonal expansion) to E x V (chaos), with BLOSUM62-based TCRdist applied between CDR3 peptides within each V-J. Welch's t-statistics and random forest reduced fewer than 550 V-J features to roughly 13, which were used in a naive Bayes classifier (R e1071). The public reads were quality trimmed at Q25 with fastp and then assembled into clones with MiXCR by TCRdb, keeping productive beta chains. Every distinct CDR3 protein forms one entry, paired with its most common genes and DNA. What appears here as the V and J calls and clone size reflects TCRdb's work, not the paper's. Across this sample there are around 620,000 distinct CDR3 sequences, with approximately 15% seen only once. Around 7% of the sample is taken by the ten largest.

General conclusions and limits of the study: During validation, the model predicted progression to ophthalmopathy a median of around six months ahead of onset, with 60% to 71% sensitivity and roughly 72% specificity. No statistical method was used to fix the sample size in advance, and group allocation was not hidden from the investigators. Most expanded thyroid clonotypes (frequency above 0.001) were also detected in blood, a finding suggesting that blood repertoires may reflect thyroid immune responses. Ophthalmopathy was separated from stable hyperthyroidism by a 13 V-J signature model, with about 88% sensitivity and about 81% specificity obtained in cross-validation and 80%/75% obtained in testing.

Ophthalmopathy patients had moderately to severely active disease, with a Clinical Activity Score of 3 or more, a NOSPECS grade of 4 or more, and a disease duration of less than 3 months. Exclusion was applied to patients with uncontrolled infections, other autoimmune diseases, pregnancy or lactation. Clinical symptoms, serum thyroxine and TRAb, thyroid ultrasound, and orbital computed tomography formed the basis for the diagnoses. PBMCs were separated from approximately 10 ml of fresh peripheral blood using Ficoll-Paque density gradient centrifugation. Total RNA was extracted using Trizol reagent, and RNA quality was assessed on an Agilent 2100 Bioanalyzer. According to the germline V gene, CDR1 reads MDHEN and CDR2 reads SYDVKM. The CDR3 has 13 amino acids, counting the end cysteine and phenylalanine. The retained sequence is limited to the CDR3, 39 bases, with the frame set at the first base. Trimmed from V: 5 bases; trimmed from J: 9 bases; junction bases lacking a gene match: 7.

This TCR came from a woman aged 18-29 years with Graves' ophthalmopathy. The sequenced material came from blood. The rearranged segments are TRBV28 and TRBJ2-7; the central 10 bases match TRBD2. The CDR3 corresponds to CASSILAGPRQYF. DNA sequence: TGTGCCAGCAGTATACTAGCGGGACCTAGGCAGTACTTC.